These 10 T cell receptor beta chains share one sample of origin, sequenced in a study of cytomegalovirus exposure and HLA in healthy donors. Primers: 60 Vbeta forward and 13 Jbeta reverse. The repertoire was sequenced with immunoSEQ multiplex PCR; TCRdb's copy has only in-frame clones and lacks some. The sample lists tens of thousands of clones; approximately 75% were seen once. Input material: PBMCs. Receptor source: a woman between 35 and 50 years old in good health and CMV-seropositive.

The rearrangement joins TRBV9 to TRBJ2-1; possible D gene TRBD1, 6 bases. Trimming cost V 0 bases and J 1 base, with 8 bases left between them. Germline V CDR1 and CDR2: SGDLS, YYNGEE. The CDR3 extends over 15 amino acids. This chain's CDR3 is CASSVGGQSYNEQFF. The CDR3 nucleotides read TGTGCCAGCAGCGTAGGTGGACAGTCCTACAATGAGCAGTTCTTC.

This clone was seen once. The CDR3 protein is CASSGTGFGGPSLNEQFF. CDR3 bases: TGTGCCAGCAGCGGGACAGGGTTCGGGGGGCCCTCTCTCAATGAGCAGTTCTTC. This chain connects TRBV7-3 to TRBJ2-1, with 9 bases identical to TRBD1. The CDR3 length is 18 residues. V shed 5 bases and J 6 bases; nucleotides not matched to a gene: 17. CDR1 and CDR2 from the germline V gene are SGHTA and FQGTGA.

The chain couples TRBV28 to TRBJ1-5; D remains ambiguous. Per germline, CDR1 MDHEN and CDR2 SYDVKM. The CDR3 sequence is 15 residues long. V was clipped by 5 bases and J by 2 bases, with 13 bases between them. DNA for the CDR3: TGTGCCAGCAGTACTGCTTGGAGGGGCAATCAGCCCCAGCATTTT. It translates to CASSTAWRGNQPQHF.

V is TRBV27 and J is TRBJ2-3, with 7 bases identical to TRBD1. CDR1 MNHEY and CDR2 SMNVEV come from the germline V gene (reference sequence). The CDR3 extends over 18 amino acids. J lost 0 bases, V lost 3 bases, and 12 bases had no gene match. CDR3 bases: TGTGCCAGCAGTTTTCAGGGGGTCCAACCTTCTAGCACAGATACGCAGTATTTT. Translating it yields CASSFQGVQPSSTDTQYF.

The V and J genes are TRBV5-8 and TRBJ1-5, with unresolved D. The V end was cut by 3 bases, the J end by 3 bases, with 10 bases between. The CDR3 spans 14 residues. CDR1 SGHTS and CDR2 YDEGEE come from the germline V gene. The CDR3 spells CASSSGLINQPQHF. The CDR3 coding sequence is TGTGCCAGCAGCTCCGGACTGATCAATCAGCCCCAGCATTTT. Combining the CDR3 with reference TRBV5-8 and TRBJ1-5 gives the whole variable domain EAGVTQSPTHLIKTRGQQATLRCSPISGHTSVYWYQQALGLGLQFLLWYDEGEERNRGNFPPRFSGRQFPNYSSELNVNALELEDSALYLCASSSGLINQPQHFGDGTRLSIL.

V usage is TRBV7-9 and J usage is TRBJ1-3; D not resolved. The CDR3 is made up of 15 amino acids. From germline, CDR1 is SEHNR and CDR2 FQNEAQ (reference sequence). Trimming pared 5 bases from V and 2 bases from J, leaving 13 bases between. In DNA, the CDR3 is TGTGCCAGCAGCCCCCCGGTCTCCACTGGAAACACCATATATTTT. Translating it yields CASSPPVSTGNTIYF.

For the CDR3, the DNA is TGTGCCAGCAGCCACTTACTAGCGGGGGGGCCACATGAGCAGTTCTTC. It translates to CASSHLLAGGPHEQFF. This chain connects TRBV5-4 to TRBJ2-1; 13 bases are shared with TRBD2. The CDR3 has 16 residues. The germline V gene has CDR1 SGHNT and CDR2 YYREEE (reference sequence). With 4 bases clipped from V and 8 bases from J, the junction kept 9 bases outside the gene matches. The variable domain in full, completed from reference TRBV5-4 and TRBJ2-1, reads ETGVTQSPTHLIKTRGQQVTLRCSSQSGHNTVSWYQQALGQGPQFIFQYYREEENGRGNFPPRFSGLQFPNYSSELNVNALELDDSALYLCASSHLLAGGPHEQFFGPGTRLTVL.

The chain carries TRBV6-6 and TRBJ2-1; D is perhaps TRBD1 (6 bases). V lost 4 bases and J lost 5, with 9 bases in between. The CDR3 totals 13 residues. Germline V gene data show CDR1 as MNHNY and CDR2 as SVGAGI (reference sequence). This CDR3 reads CASSWGQNNEQFF. The CDR3 nucleotides read TGTGCCAGCAGTTGGGGGCAAAACAATGAGCAGTTCTTC.

This clone was counted only a few times. The chain employs TRBV5-1 and TRBJ1-1, with D uncertain. The germline gives CDR1 SGHRS, CDR2 YFSETQ. The CDR3 contains 15 residues. Trimming pared 3 bases from V and 4 bases from J, leaving 16 bases between. The CDR3 here is CASSSTQGGSTEAFF. CDR3 coding DNA: TGCGCCAGCAGCTCGACTCAAGGAGGGTCCACTGAAGCTTTCTTT. The full variable domain, with the rest looked up from reference TRBV5-1 and TRBJ1-1, is KAGVTQTPRYLIKTRGQQVTLSCSPISGHRSVSWYQQTPGQGLQFLFEYFSETQRNKGNFPGRFSGRQFSNSRSEMNVSTLELGDSALYLCASSSTQGGSTEAFFGQGTRLTVV.

The CDR3 coding sequence is TGTGCCAGTAGTAGGGTCGTAGGAGGGTCCCTCCAGGACTGGTCCTACGAGCAGTACTTC. This translates into CASSRVVGGSLQDWSYEQYF. The rearrangement uses TRBV19 and TRBJ2-7; weak D call: TRBD2 (6 bases). Germline CDR1 reads LNHDA; CDR2 reads SQIVND (reference sequence). This CDR3 is 20 amino acids long. V was cut by 4 bases and J by 1 base, with 29 bases left in between.